This entry features one T cell receptor (gamma chain) sequence. The specificity of this receptor is unknown. This likely stems from a read error, as it lies one base from a far larger clone. cDNA was generated in one tube by template-switch reverse transcription with TRGC- and TRDC-specific primers, using SuperScript II. The TRGC primer was designed so that it would bind both of the constant genes TRGC1 and TRGC2. The KAPA Real-Time Library Amplification Kit was used to amplify TRG and TRD, and AMPure XP beads were used for purification between steps. Index PCR with the Nextera XT Index Kit was used to add Illumina sequencing adapters. TRG and TRD amplicons were sequenced on an Illumina MiSeq with the V2 300 kit, giving 150 bp paired-end reads. Concerning the study's data processing: Before any further analysis, FastQC version 0.11.8 was used to assess read quality. Reads were aligned against the TRG or TRD reference genes from GenBank, and CDR3 sequences were constructed using MiXCR version 3.0.3. Default MiXCR settings were used, apart from assembling TRDD gene segments from 3 instead of 5 consecutive nucleotides. VDJtools version 1.2.1 calculated N additions, CDR3 length, J segment length and clonotype sharing between samples. CDR3 sequences that were out of frame or contained stop codons were left out of the analysis. To look for overlap, the infant repertoires were checked against previously published Vgamma9Vdelta2 repertoires from fetal, cord blood and adult blood. Clones were re-identified by TCRdb from the public reads with CATT, and rows with the same DNA were merged. The V and J calls reflect TCRdb's pipeline rather than the authors' work. For this sample, about 160 gamma-chain clones appear and none is a singleton. The ten top clones hold about 75% of the sample.

From cysteine to phenylalanine, the CDR3 is 16 amino acids long. Just CDR3 DNA is preserved here, 48 bases in frame from base 1. Clipping removes 0 bases from V and 3 bases from J, with 11 as the unmatched junction base count. The germline V gene (reference sequence) yields VTNTFY for CDR1 and YDVSTARD for CDR2. The same treatment, consisting of spiramycin and/or pyrimethamine plus sulfadiazine plus folinic acid, was given to mothers of infected and uninfected infants alike. Every infant, whether infected or uninfected, was delivered at term, after more than 37 weeks of gestation. About 0.96 mL of blood was processed into PBMCs by Lymphoprep gradient centrifugation, after which the PBMCs were cryopreserved in liquid nitrogen and shipped to Belgium. After thawing, the PBMCs were labeled with Zombie NIR viability dye and stained with antibodies against CD3, TCR gammadelta, Vgamma9 and Vdelta2. A FACSAria III was used to sort CD3+ TCRgammadelta+ T cells, reaching a mean purity of approximately 98%. For each sample, the RNeasy Micro Kit was used to isolate RNA from some 10,000 sorted gammadelta T cells. Each infant was born to a mother who had been enrolled with a primary T. gondii infection during pregnancy. Peripheral blood samples from the infants were taken at an outpatient microbiology and virology center in Pavia, Italy.

This entry is derived from a study of Vγ9Vδ2 T cells in congenital toxoplasmosis (dated by TCRdb to the early 2020s). Regarding the study in general: IgG, IgM and IgA serology, Western blot and an in-house interferon-gamma release assay were used to diagnose congenital toxoplasmosis. Repertoire sequencing was done on samples from infants at 2 months after birth and at 1 year of age. Gamma and delta chain CDR3 repertoires of sorted blood gammadelta T cells were compared between congenitally T. gondii-infected and uninfected infants. TCR sequencing was performed on about 5 infected and 10 uninfected infants at 2 months and on 3 infected and 4 uninfected infants at 1 year. Study-wide conclusions, independent of this receptor: Both infected and uninfected infants showed high prevalence of a public TRGV9 clonotype. In approximately 2-month-old infants, germline-encoded fetal-type TRDV2 CDR3 sequences seemed to be more common in infected than in uninfected infants, which suggests a footprint of in utero expansion. The repertoire differences between infected and uninfected infants were less clear at 1 year of age than at 2 months. Two months was the earliest age with enough suitable sample material for TCR repertoire analysis, so newborn repertoires were not sequenced. Compared with uninfected infants, infected infants at 2 months appeared to have fewer N additions in their TRGV9 and TRDV2 CDR3s, and this was especially true for TRDV2-TRDJ1 sequences.

The sample was gamma-delta T cells from blood. The sequence came from a child under 10 years old born to a mother with Toxoplasma gondii infection during pregnancy, either congenitally infected or uninfected (not recorded which). The V and J segments used are TRGV3 and TRGJ1 or TRGJ2. The J gene is absent in TCRdb and was assigned here via DNA matching to germline. The nucleotide sequence is TGTGCCACCTGGGACAGGCCCGGGCTGCTTTATTATAAGAAACTCTTT. Its protein reads: CATWDRPGLLYYKKLF.